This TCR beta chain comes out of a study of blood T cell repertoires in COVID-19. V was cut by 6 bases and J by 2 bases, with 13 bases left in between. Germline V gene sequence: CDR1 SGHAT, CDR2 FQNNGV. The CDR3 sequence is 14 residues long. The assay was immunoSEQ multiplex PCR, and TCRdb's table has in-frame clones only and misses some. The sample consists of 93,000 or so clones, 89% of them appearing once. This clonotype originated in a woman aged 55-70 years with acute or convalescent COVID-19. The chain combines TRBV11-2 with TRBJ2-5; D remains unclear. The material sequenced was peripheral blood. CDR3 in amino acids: CASSQDQPQETQYF. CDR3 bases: TGTGCCAGCAGTCAGGATCAGCCGCAAGAGACCCAGTACTTC.